This TCR beta chain was captured in a study of control samples from healthy donors and cancer patients. This clone has just one count. Sequencing was performed with immunoSEQ multiplex PCR; in TCRdb, only in-frame clones are kept and a portion is missing. This table has about 140,000 clones, roughly nine tenths appearing once. The ends were cut back, 4 bases at V and 7 bases at J, with 5 bases in the middle. The V gene's germline CDR1 is SGHDN and CDR2 FVKESK. CDR3 length: 11 amino acids. The chain recombines TRBV14 with TRBJ2-1; D remains ambiguous. This TCR came from a woman aged 25-40 years in good health. Sequencing was carried out using blood. CDR3 residues: CASSLRNEQFF. CDR3 nucleotides: TGTGCCAGCAGCCTAAGGAATGAGCAGTTCTTC.